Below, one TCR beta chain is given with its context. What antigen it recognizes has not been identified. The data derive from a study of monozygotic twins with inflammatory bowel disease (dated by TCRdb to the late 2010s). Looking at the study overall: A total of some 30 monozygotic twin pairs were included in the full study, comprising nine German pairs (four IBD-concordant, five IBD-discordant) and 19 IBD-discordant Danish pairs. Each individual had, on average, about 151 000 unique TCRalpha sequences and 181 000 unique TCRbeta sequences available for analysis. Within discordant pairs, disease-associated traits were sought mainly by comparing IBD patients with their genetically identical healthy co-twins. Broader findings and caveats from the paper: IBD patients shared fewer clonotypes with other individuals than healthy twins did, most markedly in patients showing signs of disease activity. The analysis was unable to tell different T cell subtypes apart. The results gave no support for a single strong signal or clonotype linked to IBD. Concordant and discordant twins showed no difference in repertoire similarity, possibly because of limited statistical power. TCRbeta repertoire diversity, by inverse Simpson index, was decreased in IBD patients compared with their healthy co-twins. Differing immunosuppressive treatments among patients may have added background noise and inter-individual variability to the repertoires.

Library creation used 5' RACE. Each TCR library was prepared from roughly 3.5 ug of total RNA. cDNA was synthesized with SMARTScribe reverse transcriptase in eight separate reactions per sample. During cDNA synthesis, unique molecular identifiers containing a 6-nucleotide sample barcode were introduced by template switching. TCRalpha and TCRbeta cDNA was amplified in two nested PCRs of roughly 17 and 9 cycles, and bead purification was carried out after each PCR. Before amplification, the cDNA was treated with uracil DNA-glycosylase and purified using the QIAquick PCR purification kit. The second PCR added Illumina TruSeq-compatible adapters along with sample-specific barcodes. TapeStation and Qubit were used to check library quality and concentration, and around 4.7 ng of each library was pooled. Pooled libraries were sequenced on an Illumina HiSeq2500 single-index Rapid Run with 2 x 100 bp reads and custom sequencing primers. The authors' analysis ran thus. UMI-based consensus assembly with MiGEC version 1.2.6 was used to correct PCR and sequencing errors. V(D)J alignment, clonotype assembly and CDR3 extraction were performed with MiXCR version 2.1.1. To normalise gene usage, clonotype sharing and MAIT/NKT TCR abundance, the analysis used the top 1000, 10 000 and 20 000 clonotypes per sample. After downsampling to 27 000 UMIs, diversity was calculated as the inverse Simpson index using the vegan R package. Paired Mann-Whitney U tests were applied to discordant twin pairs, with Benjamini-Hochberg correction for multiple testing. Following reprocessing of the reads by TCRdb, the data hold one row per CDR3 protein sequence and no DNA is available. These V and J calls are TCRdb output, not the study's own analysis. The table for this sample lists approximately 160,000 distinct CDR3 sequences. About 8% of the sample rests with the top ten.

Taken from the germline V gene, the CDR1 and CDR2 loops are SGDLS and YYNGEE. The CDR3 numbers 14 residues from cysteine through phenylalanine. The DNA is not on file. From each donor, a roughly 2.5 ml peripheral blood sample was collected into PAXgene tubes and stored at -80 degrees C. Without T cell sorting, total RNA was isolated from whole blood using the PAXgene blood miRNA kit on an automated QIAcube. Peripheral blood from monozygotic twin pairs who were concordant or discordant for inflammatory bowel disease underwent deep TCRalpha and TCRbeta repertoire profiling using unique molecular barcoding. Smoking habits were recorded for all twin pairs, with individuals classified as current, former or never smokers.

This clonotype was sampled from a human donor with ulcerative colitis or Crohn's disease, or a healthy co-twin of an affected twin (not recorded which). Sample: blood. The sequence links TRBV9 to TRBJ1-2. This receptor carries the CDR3 CASSVAVETNGYTF. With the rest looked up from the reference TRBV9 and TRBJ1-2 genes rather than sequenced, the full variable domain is DSGVTQTPKHLITATGQRVTLRCSPRSGDLSVYWYQQSLDQGLQFLIQYYNGEERAKGNILERFSAQQFPDLHSELNLSSLELGDSALYFCASSVAVETNGYTFGSGTRLTVV.